The 25 T cell receptor beta chains listed next were all sequenced from one sample in a study of T cell responses to AZD1222 COVID-19 vaccine. Libraries were prepared by immunoSEQ multiplex PCR; TCRdb keeps only in-frame clonotypes and omits some of them. This table has tens of thousands of clones, 87% appearing once. This specimen consisted of peripheral blood, obtained on day 0 of AZD1222 vaccination. The receptors were sampled from an adult in good health.

The J gene is TRBJ2-1, the V gene TRBV19; perhaps TRBD2 as D (6 bases). Trimming took off 3 bases at V and 1 base at J, with 13 bases between the two ends. The CDR3 runs to 16 residues. Per the germline V gene, CDR1 is LNHDA and CDR2 is SQIVND (reference sequence). The CDR3 DNA is TGTGCCAGTAGTATTGCGGGGACCCCATCCTACAATGAGCAGTTCTTC. Protein product: CASSIAGTPSYNEQFF. The variable domain in full, with the rest retrieved from reference TRBV19 and TRBJ2-1, is DGGITQSPKYLFRKEGQNVTLSCEQNLNHDAMYWYRQDPGQGLRLIYYSQIVNDFQKGDIAEGYSVSREKKESFPLTVTSAQKNPTAFYLCASSIAGTPSYNEQFFGPGTRLTVL.

This rearrangement joins TRBV9 to TRBJ2-5, with TRBD2 identical over 16 bases. The V gene's germline CDR1 is SGDLS and CDR2 YYNGEE. This CDR3 contains 17 residues. V lost 4 bases, J lost 4 bases, and 7 bases stayed unmatched. The CDR3 spells CASSLGTSGGAVETQYF. The CDR3 DNA is TGTGCCAGCAGCCTCGGGACTAGCGGGGGGGCCGTAGAGACCCAGTACTTC.

The chain links TRBV7-9 to TRBJ1-3; D ambiguous. The V and J ends lost 5 bases and 2 bases respectively, with 22 bases between them. The CDR3 is 18 residues long. In germline, CDR1 is SEHNR, CDR2 FQNEAQ (reference sequence). CDR3: CASSLFPKVLPAGNTIYF. In DNA form, the CDR3 reads TGTGCCAGCAGCCTATTCCCCAAGGTTCTCCCTGCTGGAAACACCATATATTTT.

The chain uses TRBV23-1 and TRBJ1-3; D gene uncertain. TRBV23-1 is reported as an ORF; its role is uncertain. CDR3 length: 15 residues. V lost 2 bases and J 0 bases, leaving 8 bases between the germline ends. This chain's CDR3 is CASSQADLSGNTIYF. In DNA form, the CDR3 reads TGCGCCAGCAGTCAAGCAGATCTCTCTGGAAACACCATATATTTT.

This chain connects TRBV6-5 to TRBJ1-1; maybe TRBD1 (5 bases). The V end lost 5 bases, the J end lost 4 bases, and 17 bases lay between the germline ends. This CDR3 comprises 15 residues. The V gene's germline CDR1 is MNHEY and CDR2 SVGAGI. CDR3 in amino acids: CASSKPGRGSTEAFF. DNA for the CDR3: TGTGCCAGCAGTAAACCAGGGAGGGGAAGCACTGAAGCTTTCTTT.

The rearrangement uses TRBV5-1 and TRBJ2-7; D may correspond to TRBD1 or TRBD2 (5 bases each). CDR3 length equals 16 residues. CDR1 is SGHRS, CDR2 YFSETQ, per germline. The V gene lost 0 bases and the J gene lost 4 bases, with 17 bases spanning the gap. Here the CDR3 reads CASSLGLRGRSYEQYF. The CDR3 DNA reads TGCGCCAGCAGCTTGGGACTTCGGGGCCGGTCTTACGAGCAGTACTTC.

The rearrangement uses TRBV9 and TRBJ2-5; TRBD2 matches 9 bases. CDR1 is SGDLS and CDR2 is YYNGEE in the germline V gene. CDR3 size: 16 residues. V lost 0 bases and J lost 4; bases outside the gene matches: 7. CDR3: CASSVGNSGGSETQYF. The CDR3 DNA reads as TGTGCCAGCAGCGTAGGAAATAGCGGGGGTTCAGAGACCCAGTACTTC. Looking up the rest from reference TRBV9 and TRBJ2-5 gives the full variable domain: DSGVTQTPKHLITATGQRVTLRCSPRSGDLSVYWYQQSLDQGLQFLIQYYNGEERAKGNILERFSAQQFPDLHSELNLSSLELGDSALYFCASSVGNSGGSETQYFGPGTRLLVL.

V usage is TRBV28 and J usage is TRBJ1-1; no reliable D call. CDR3 size: 14 residues. The germline V and J ends were trimmed by 6 bases and 1 base, with 12 bases remaining between them. Germline values: CDR1 MDHEN, CDR2 SYDVKM. The CDR3, as DNA: TGTGCCAGCAGAAGTCCTTACCCGAACACTGAAGCTTTCTTT. Protein sequence: CASRSPYPNTEAFF.

This CDR3 reads CASSEFERNTEAFF. CDR3 nucleotides: TGTGCCAGCAGTGAATTTGAAAGGAACACTGAAGCTTTCTTT. The V gene is TRBV6-1, the J gene TRBJ1-1, with no clear D. Trimming pared 2 bases from V and 1 base from J, leaving 8 bases between. Germline CDR1 reads MNHNS; CDR2 reads SASEGT. The CDR3 has 14 residues.

The sample holds a few counts of this clone. The chain is built from TRBV3-1 (or the pseudogene TRBV3-2) and TRBJ1-1; TRBD1 is a possible D gene (5 bases). V was pared by 6 bases and J by 3 bases, with 14 bases between. The CDR3 length is 14 residues. Looked up from germline, CDR1 is LGHDT and CDR2 is YNNKEL (reference sequence). The CDR3 here is CASSSRGWDTEAFF. CDR3 DNA: TGTGCCAGCAGTTCTAGGGGTTGGGACACTGAAGCTTTCTTT.

The chain combines TRBV7-6 with TRBJ2-3; the D call may be TRBD1 or TRBD2 (5 bases each). Between the trimmed V and J ends, which lost 5 bases and 0 bases, there was a span of 12 bases. Germline V gene data show CDR1 as SGHVS and CDR2 as FNYEAQ. The CDR3 covers 15 residues. The CDR3 sequence: CASSRGVLSTDTQYF. The CDR3 bases are TGTGCCAGCAGCAGAGGGGTGTTGAGCACAGATACGCAGTATTTT.

This clone was counted a few times. This chain uses TRBV7-9 with TRBJ2-5; 10 bases fit TRBD2. This CDR3 spans 14 amino acids. The germline CDR1 and CDR2 sequences are SEHNR and FQNEAQ (reference sequence). The V gene end was trimmed by 1 base and the J gene end by 5 bases; junction bases not matched to a gene: 1. The CDR3 region has the DNA TGTGCCAGCAGCTTAGTTAGCGGGGGGGAGACCCAGTACTTC. Translation gives CASSLVSGGETQYF.

This chain uses TRBV7-8 with TRBJ2-2; D is unclear. Deletions cut 5 bases from V and 7 bases from J, with 11 bases between. Germline V gives CDR1 SGHVS, CDR2 FQNEAQ. There are 13 residues in the CDR3. CDR3: CASSRTLGGELFF. CDR3 nucleotide sequence: TGTGCCAGCAGCCGTACGTTGGGCGGGGAGCTGTTTTTT.

This chain connects TRBV9 to TRBJ1-6, with D maybe TRBD1 (5 bases). The length of the CDR3 is 16 residues. CDR1 is SGDLS, CDR2 YYNGEE, per germline. V dropped 3 bases and J dropped 1 base, with 11 bases sitting between them. CDR3 region: CASSASGGSYNSPLHF. CDR3 DNA: TGTGCCAGCAGCGCGTCCGGGGGTTCCTATAATTCACCCCTCCACTTT. Combining the CDR3 with reference TRBV9 and TRBJ1-6 gives the whole variable domain DSGVTQTPKHLITATGQRVTLRCSPRSGDLSVYWYQQSLDQGLQFLIQYYNGEERAKGNILERFSAQQFPDLHSELNLSSLELGDSALYFCASSASGGSYNSPLHFGNGTRLTVT.

This clone appeared a single time. V and J are TRBV7-6 and TRBJ2-7; 10 positions match TRBD1. CDR3 length: 15 residues. V shed 6 bases and J 0 bases; nucleotides not matched to a gene: 5. The V gene's germline CDR1 is SGHVS and CDR2 FNYEAQ. The CDR3 is CASSAGTGASYEQYF. The CDR3 DNA sequence: TGTGCCAGCAGTGCCGGGACAGGGGCCTCCTACGAGCAGTACTTC.

The J gene is TRBJ2-1, the V gene TRBV5-6; 7 nucleotides match TRBD2. The CDR3 sequence is 14 residues long. Trimming took 3 bases from V and 5 from J; bases not matched to a gene: 5. Germline lookup yields CDR1 SGHDT and CDR2 YYEEEE. CDR3 DNA sequence: TGTGCCAGCAGCTCCCTTAGCGGGCACAATGAGCAGTTCTTC. As protein: CASSSLSGHNEQFF.

The rearrangement links TRBV2 to TRBJ2-5, with D perhaps given as TRBD1 or TRBD2 (6 bases each). The germline gives CDR1 SNHLY, CDR2 FYNNEI. The CDR3 sequence is 13 residues long. Trimming shortened V by 5 bases and J by 5 bases, and 12 bases separated the two germline ends. In nucleotides, the CDR3 is TGTGCCAGCAGTTCCGGGGGCTGGGAGACCCAGTACTTC. This translates into CASSSGGWETQYF.

The chain joins TRBV5-6 to TRBJ1-3; D is uncertain. Trimming cost V 2 bases and J 0 bases, with 12 bases left between them. The germline gives CDR1 SGHDT, CDR2 YYEEEE. CDR3 size: 16 residues. The CDR3, as DNA: TGTGCCAGCAGCTTAGGGCCCCCGTCCTCTGGAAACACCATATATTTT. The encoded protein is CASSLGPPSSGNTIYF.

V and J are TRBV19 and TRBJ1-4, with unresolved D. This CDR3 contains 12 residues. V lost 5 bases, J lost 14 bases, and 15 bases lay in between. Per the germline V gene, CDR1 is LNHDA and CDR2 is SQIVND (reference sequence). DNA for the CDR3: TGTGCCAGTAGTTGGCCCGGGGAGACGCTGTTTTTT. Encoded protein: CASSWPGETLFF.

This clone was recorded only once. The rearrangement uses TRBV3-1 (or the pseudogene TRBV3-2) and TRBJ1-2; 9 nucleotides line up with TRBD1. This CDR3 has 14 residues. V lost 3 bases and J lost 8; bases outside the gene matches: 7. Germline lookup yields CDR1 LGHDT and CDR2 YNNKEL (reference sequence). CDR3 sequence (DNA): TGTGCCAGCAGCCACGTTACAGGGGGCGCGGGCTACACCTTC. Translated, it gives CASSHVTGGAGYTF.

This chain joins TRBV6-2 or TRBV6-3 and TRBJ1-2, with TRBD1 as a possible D gene (6 bases). The CDR3 loop spans 15 amino acids. The germline gives CDR1 MNHEY, CDR2 SVGEGT. Trimming took 5 bases from V and 4 from J, leaving 17 bases between them. The CDR3 spells CASSQRDTPSYGYTF. In nucleotides, the CDR3 is TGTGCCAGCAGTCAAAGGGACACCCCATCCTATGGCTACACCTTC.

The rearrangement uses TRBV6-1 and TRBJ2-2; D ambiguous. This CDR3 comprises 16 residues. Trimming stripped 1 base from V and 5 bases from J, with 14 bases between. Germline V gives CDR1 MNHNS, CDR2 SASEGT. The CDR3 loop reads CASSEVITRGTGELFF. CDR3 in DNA: TGTGCCAGCAGTGAAGTTATCACCCGAGGAACCGGGGAGCTGTTTTTT.

This clone appeared a single time. The chain is built from TRBV9 and TRBJ2-7, with D possibly matching TRBD1 (6 bases). Trimming removed 0 bases from V and 5 bases from J, with 15 bases in between. In germline, CDR1 is SGDLS, CDR2 YYNGEE. There are 15 residues in the CDR3. For the CDR3, the DNA is TGTGCCAGCAGCGTAGCTGGCAGGGGTCAGGACGAGCAGTACTTC. It specifies CASSVAGRGQDEQYF. Supplemented by reference TRBV9 and TRBJ2-7, the full variable domain reads DSGVTQTPKHLITATGQRVTLRCSPRSGDLSVYWYQQSLDQGLQFLIQYYNGEERAKGNILERFSAQQFPDLHSELNLSSLELGDSALYFCASSVAGRGQDEQYFGPGTRLTVT.

The J gene is TRBJ1-5, the V gene TRBV19; the match to TRBD1 covers 7 bases. CDR1 is LNHDA, CDR2 SQIVND, per germline (reference sequence). V lost 6 bases to trimming and J lost 4 bases; unmatched junction nucleotides: 9. The CDR3 consists of 15 residues. The CDR3 DNA reads as TGTGCCAGTAGAACGACAGGGTCTTTAAATCAGCCCCAGCATTTT. Translating gives CASRTTGSLNQPQHF.

V gene TRBV27 combines with J gene TRBJ1-2; D is undetermined. Trimming removed 5 bases at V and 6 bases at J, with 19 bases between. Germline V CDR1 and CDR2: MNHEY, SMNVEV (reference sequence). CDR3 length: 15 amino acids. In DNA, the CDR3 is TGTGCCAGCAGTCCTGAGTCATTCTGGGCCAATGGCTACACCTTC. It encodes CASSPESFWANGYTF.